Shown below are 30 T cell receptor beta chains from a single sample sequenced in a study of blood T cell repertoires in COVID-19. Clones were read by immunoSEQ multiplex PCR, and TCRdb kept only the in-frame ones, dropping some. The repertoire holds tens of thousands of clones, 86% seen once, with approximately 1.9% in the top ten. The sequenced material came from peripheral blood. The receptor source for this set is a man aged 25 to 40 with acute or convalescent COVID-19.

The chain employs TRBV3-1 (or the pseudogene TRBV3-2) and TRBJ1-2; D is unresolved. Trimming removed 4 bases at V and 3 bases at J, with 9 bases between. The CDR3 covers 13 residues. CDR1 and CDR2 from the germline V gene are LGHDT and YNNKEL (reference sequence). CDR3 loop: CASSRNRDYGYTF. CDR3 nucleotides: TGTGCCAGCAGCCGGAACCGGGACTATGGCTACACCTTC.

Only one count was recorded for this clone. This chain connects TRBV20-1 to TRBJ1-2; 7 bases agree with TRBD1. V was pared by 3 bases and J by 8 bases, with 15 bases of the junction left unmatched. The CDR3 is 15 residues long. Germline assignment: CDR1 DFQATT and CDR2 SNEGSKA (reference sequence). The CDR3 DNA is TGCAGTGCTAGTTTGAGAGGGGGACAGCTTTCCGGCTACACCTTC. This encodes CSASLRGGQLSGYTF.

The chain recombines TRBV6-5 with TRBJ2-7; the match to TRBD1 covers 7 bases. CDR1 MNHEY and CDR2 SVGAGI come from the germline V gene. CDR3 size: 14 residues. V lost 6 bases to trimming and J lost 3 bases; unmatched junction nucleotides: 8. The CDR3 reads CASRKSGGSYEQYF. The CDR3 DNA sequence: TGTGCCAGCAGGAAATCAGGGGGAAGCTACGAGCAGTACTTC.

This chain joins TRBV5-6 and TRBJ2-7; unclear D gene. The V end lost 2 bases, the J end lost 4 bases, and 7 bases lay between the germline ends. This CDR3 is built from 12 residues. From germline, CDR1 is SGHDT and CDR2 YYEEEE. The CDR3 DNA is TGTGCCAGCAGCTTAGGAGCATACGAGCAGTACTTC. This gives the protein CASSLGAYEQYF.

The CDR3 loop reads CAWRDSRYTEAFF. DNA of the CDR3: TGTGCCTGGAGGGACAGCCGTTACACTGAAGCTTTCTTT. The gene calls are TRBV30 and TRBJ1-1; D may be TRBD1 (6 bases). Germline values: CDR1 GTSNPN, CDR2 SVGIG (reference sequence). Trimming cost V 3 bases and J 3 bases, with 11 bases left between them. This CDR3 is built from 13 residues.

The CDR3 loop reads CASSLGRGGLEETQYF. DNA for the CDR3: TGTGCCAGCAGCTTAGGGCGGGGGGGCCTTGAAGAGACCCAGTACTTC. The chain joins TRBV5-4 to TRBJ2-5, with TRBD2 identical over 9 bases. CDR1 and CDR2 from the germline V gene are SGHNT and YYREEE (reference sequence). The CDR3 has 16 residues. Unmatched junction bases numbered 8, after V lost 2 bases and J lost 3 bases.

This chain joins TRBV28 and TRBJ1-5, with 9 nucleotides matching TRBD1. Germline values: CDR1 MDHEN, CDR2 SYDVKM. The junction had 6 bases not matched to a gene; V was cut back by 2 bases and J by 7 bases. There are 15 residues in the CDR3. CDR3 DNA: TGTGCCAGCAGTTTAGTACAGGGGGCACGGCAGCCCCAGCATTTT. Protein sequence: CASSLVQGARQPQHF.

This clone is medium-sized by share. V and J are TRBV5-5 and TRBJ2-3; 11 bases map to TRBD1. There are 16 residues in the CDR3. The V and J ends lost 4 bases and 3 bases, in that order; junction bases with no gene match: 7. Germline assignment: CDR1 SGHKS and CDR2 YYEKEE (reference sequence). In nucleotides, the CDR3 is TGTGCCAGCAGCCCCGGACAGGGGGCTTTTACAGATACGCAGTATTTT. Encoded protein: CASSPGQGAFTDTQYF.

The chain is built from TRBV19 and TRBJ1-1; D remains ambiguous. The CDR3 is made up of 15 amino acids. Trimming stripped 2 bases from V and 2 bases from J, with 12 bases between. Germline V gives CDR1 LNHDA, CDR2 SQIVND (reference sequence). The CDR3 DNA sequence: TGTGCCAGTAGTATAATTGGCCAGATTAACACTGAAGCTTTCTTT. This encodes CASSIIGQINTEAFF.

The V gene is TRBV12-3 or TRBV12-4, the J gene TRBJ1-1; D is ambiguous. Trimming stripped 6 bases from V and 0 bases from J, with 8 bases between. This CDR3 has 13 residues. The CDR3 DNA follows: TGTGCCAGCAGCCAAAGCCTGAACACTGAAGCTTTCTTT. Protein product: CASSQSLNTEAFF.

This chain uses TRBV7-6 with TRBJ2-4; 14 positions match TRBD2. Trimming took 5 bases from V and 11 from J; bases not matched to a gene: 17. This CDR3 spans 18 amino acids. CDR1 is SGHVS and CDR2 is FNYEAQ in the germline V gene. The CDR3: CASSPGLAGGSPMRVQYF. CDR3 DNA: TGTGCCAGCAGCCCAGGACTAGCGGGAGGCTCCCCTATGCGAGTTCAGTACTTC.

The J gene is TRBJ1-1, the V gene TRBV28; 8 bases fit TRBD1. The ends lost 4 bases at V and 1 base at J; junction bases unmatched: 5. CDR1 is MDHEN and CDR2 is SYDVKM in the germline V gene. The CDR3 extends over 15 amino acids. The CDR3 reads CASSSPGGKNTEAFF. CDR3 nucleotides: TGTGCCAGCAGTTCGCCAGGGGGCAAGAACACTGAAGCTTTCTTT.

This chain connects TRBV19 to TRBJ1-5, with D maybe TRBD1 (6 bases). V dropped 7 bases and J dropped 3 bases, with 16 bases sitting between them. This CDR3 is built from 15 residues. CDR1 and CDR2 from the germline V gene are LNHDA and SQIVND (reference sequence). The CDR3 nucleotides are TGTGCCAGTACTACTGGGGGGGCTACCAATCAGCCCCAGCATTTT. Translation: CASTTGGATNQPQHF.

The genes are TRBV27 and TRBJ2-3; 12 bases agree with TRBD2. CDR1 and CDR2 from the germline V gene are MNHEY and SMNVEV (reference sequence). V shed 1 base, J shed 6 bases, and the junction held 5 bases outside the gene matches. The CDR3 has 16 amino acids. The CDR3 sequence: CASSLLRTSGMDTQYF. The CDR3 coding sequence is TGTGCCAGCAGTTTATTAAGGACTAGCGGGATGGATACGCAGTATTTT.

The chain combines TRBV19 with TRBJ1-4; D not certain. V was shortened by 5 bases and J by 6 bases, with 7 bases between the two germline ends. Germline CDR1 and CDR2: LNHDA and SQIVND (reference sequence). The CDR3 totals 12 residues. In nucleotides, the CDR3 is TGTGCCAGTAGTGTCCGGGATGAAAAACTGTTTTTT. Residues: CASSVRDEKLFF.

The chain joins TRBV14 to TRBJ1-6, with unresolved D. V gave up 6 bases and J gave up 6 bases, with 9 bases separating them. CDR3 length: 13 amino acids. Looked up from germline, CDR1 is SGHDN and CDR2 is FVKESK. CDR3 region: CASSEDFNSPLHF. As DNA, the CDR3 is TGTGCCAGCAGTGAGGACTTTAATTCACCCCTCCACTTT.

The rearrangement joins TRBV6-5 to TRBJ1-3, with D perhaps TRBD1 (5 bases). The CDR3 has 15 amino acids. Trimming removed 5 bases at V and 1 base at J, with 12 bases between. Germline V gene lookup returns CDR1 MNHEY and CDR2 SVGAGI. This CDR3 is CASSPGGGSGNTIYF. DNA for the CDR3: TGTGCCAGCAGTCCGGGGGGGGGTTCTGGAAACACCATATATTTT.

The V call is TRBV5-4, the J call TRBJ1-3, with TRBD1 as a possible D gene (6 bases). Trimming took off 3 bases at V and 4 bases at J, with 14 bases between the two ends. This CDR3 spans 15 amino acids. In germline, CDR1 is SGHNT, CDR2 YYREEE (reference sequence). The CDR3 is CASSWGGPEGNTIYF. The CDR3 DNA is TGTGCCAGCAGCTGGGGGGGGCCCGAGGGAAACACCATATATTTT.

The V call is TRBV27, the J call TRBJ2-2, with 11 bases aligning to TRBD2. V lost 0 bases to trimming and J lost 3 bases; unmatched junction nucleotides: 6. Germline V CDR1 and CDR2: MNHEY, SMNVEV (reference sequence). There are 18 residues in the CDR3. The CDR3 reads CASSLSPMGLADTGELFF. The DNA for the CDR3 is TGTGCCAGCAGTTTATCCCCGATGGGACTAGCGGACACCGGGGAGCTGTTTTTT.

The chain recombines TRBV6-5 with TRBJ1-6; tentative D call: TRBD1 (5 bases). Germline values: CDR1 MNHEY, CDR2 SVGAGI. The V end lost 1 base, the J end lost 8 bases, and 6 bases lay between the germline ends. This CDR3 is 13 amino acids long. The CDR3 reads CASSYFRDSPLHF. In nucleotides, the CDR3 is TGTGCCAGCAGTTACTTCAGGGATTCACCCCTCCACTTT.

The chain combines TRBV18 with TRBJ1-5; D is perhaps TRBD1 (5 bases). Germline V gene lookup returns CDR1 KGHSH and CDR2 LQKENI. Trimming stripped 3 bases from V and 7 bases from J, with 19 bases between. This CDR3 is 16 amino acids long. DNA of the CDR3: TGTGCCAGCTCACCCCCAGGGAGGGACGTGGGACAGCCCCAGCATTTT. This codes for CASSPPGRDVGQPQHF.

The chain employs TRBV6-1 and TRBJ1-1; D unresolved. The CDR3 loop spans 15 amino acids. Germline CDR1 reads MNHNS; CDR2 reads SASEGT. Deletions cut 2 bases from V and 4 bases from J, with 14 bases between. The CDR3 loop reads CASSELGRGFTEAFF. CDR3 in DNA: TGTGCCAGCAGTGAACTGGGGAGAGGGTTCACTGAAGCTTTCTTT.

The rearrangement links TRBV18 to TRBJ1-5; tentative D call: TRBD1 (6 bases). V was shortened by 2 bases and J by 1 base, with 15 bases between the two germline ends. Per the germline V gene, CDR1 is KGHSH and CDR2 is LQKENI. CDR3 length: 17 amino acids. The CDR3 DNA reads as TGTGCCAGCTCACCAGGCGGGGGCGGGATAAGCAATCAGCCCCAGCATTTT. Translating it yields CASSPGGGGISNQPQHF.

CDR3 nucleotides: TGTGCCTGGAGATACAGACAAGAGACCCAGTACTTC. Translation gives CAWRYRQETQYF. The genes are TRBV30 and TRBJ2-5; D remains ambiguous. Trimming took 3 bases from V and 2 from J, leaving 7 bases between them. The CDR3 extends over 12 amino acids. Per the germline V gene, CDR1 is GTSNPN and CDR2 is SVGIG (reference sequence).

The chain joins TRBV28 to TRBJ1-4, with D hard to call. Trimming cost V 8 bases and J 7 bases, with 14 bases left between them. This CDR3 contains 13 residues. Germline V lookup: CDR1 MDHEN, CDR2 SYDVKM. The CDR3 region is CASQSSLTEKLFF. CDR3 nucleotide sequence: TGTGCCAGCCAATCCAGTTTAACTGAAAAACTGTTTTTT. The whole variable domain, remainder taken from reference TRBV28 and TRBJ1-4, is DVKVTQSSRYLVKRTGEKVFLECVQDMDHENMFWYRQDPGLGLRLIYFSYDVKMKEKGDIPEGYSVSREKKERFSLILESASTNQTSMYLCASQSSLTEKLFFGSGTQLSVL.

This clone was counted a few times. The rearrangement links TRBV13 to TRBJ2-1; 9 bases are shared with TRBD2. V trimming: 3 bases; J trimming: 7 bases; junction bases outside the gene matches: 10. Germline V gene sequence: CDR1 PRHDT, CDR2 FYEKMQ (reference sequence). The CDR3 totals 16 residues. CDR3 bases: TGTGCCAGCAGCTTCTCCGGCGGGGGGGCCCGGAATGAGCAGTTCTTC. Protein: CASSFSGGGARNEQFF. The whole variable domain, filled in from reference TRBV13 and TRBJ2-1, reads AAGVIQSPRHLIKEKRETATLKCYPIPRHDTVYWYQQGPGQDPQFLISFYEKMQSDKGSIPDRFSAQQFSDYHSELNMSSLELGDSALYFCASSFSGGGARNEQFFGPGTRLTVL.

This clone was seen once. CDR3 sequence reads: CASSTGIAYEQYV. The DNA for the CDR3 is TGTGCCAGCTCGACGGGGATTGCCTACGAGCAGTACGTC. The rearrangement uses TRBV18 and TRBJ2-7; TRBD2 is a possible D gene (5 bases). The CDR3 totals 13 residues. Germline values: CDR1 KGHSH, CDR2 LQKENI. Trimming shortened V by 6 bases and J by 2 bases, and 11 bases separated the two germline ends.

This chain uses TRBV6-5 with TRBJ1-4, with unresolved D. Per germline, CDR1 MNHEY and CDR2 SVGAGI. The CDR3 runs 16 residues. Trimming removed 2 bases at V and 0 bases at J, with 10 bases between. In nucleotides, the CDR3 is TGTGCCAGCAGTTACCTCTCCTCAGCAACTAATGAAAAACTGTTTTTT. Protein sequence: CASSYLSSATNEKLFF.

The V gene is TRBV3-1 (or the pseudogene TRBV3-2), the J gene TRBJ2-1; D gene unclear. With 4 bases removed from V and 9 bases from J, the gap between germline ends came to 10 bases. The CDR3 runs 12 residues. Germline CDR1 is LGHDT and CDR2 is YNNKEL (reference sequence). CDR3 protein: CASSRPSGEQFF. Here the CDR3 DNA reads TGTGCCAGCAGCCGGCCGTCGGGTGAGCAGTTCTTC.

The chain combines TRBV5-1 with TRBJ1-1, with 8 bases lining up with TRBD1. CDR3 length: 14 residues. Per germline, CDR1 SGHRS and CDR2 YFSETQ. V lost 3 bases and J lost 4; bases outside the gene matches: 5. The CDR3 region has the DNA TGCGCCAGCAGCTCAGGGGGCGCGGGCACTGAAGCTTTCTTT. It codes for CASSSGGAGTEAFF.